In this sample, the clone carrying this T cell receptor beta chain turned up many times. The antigen remains undetermined. This specimen comes from a study of metastatic and nonmetastatic thyroid tumors. The overall study: The study looked at repertoires side by side in blood and in tumor or nodule tissue from malignant and benign thyroid patients.

Source study methods: The study built a papillary thyroid cancer distant-metastasis classifier from CDR3 differences across clinicopathological groups. From the PCR reads, TCRdb re-called clones with MiXCR. TCRdb's processing, not the authors' own work, is the source of the V and J calls. Of about 39,000 clones in the sample, roughly a fifth were seen once. Thyroid surgery had not been preceded by any treatment in any patient. Overall study findings and caveats: Reportedly, malignant thyroid tumors had significantly higher TCR beta diversity than benign nodules, in blood and tumor.

CDR1 and CDR2 from the germline V gene are LNHDA and SQIVND (reference sequence). With 7 bases removed from V and 5 bases from J, the gap between germline ends came to 20 bases. The CDR3 contains 15 residues. Material for sequencing was blood. The clonotype originates from a female donor with papillary thyroid cancer or a benign thyroid nodule (not recorded which). Some clones in this sample may be carry-over from other donors' samples. The rearrangement joins TRBV19 to TRBJ1-2; weak D call: TRBD1 (5 bases). The CDR3 bases are TGTGCCAGTACCAAGGGACGACTAGACCATTATGGCTACACCTTC. Amino acids: CASTKGRLDHYGYTF.